Listed here is a single T cell receptor (beta chain). The antigen is undetermined. V shed 4 bases and J shed 2 bases, with 14 bases lying between them. Germline V lookup: CDR1 MDHEN, CDR2 SYDVKM. There are 16 residues in the CDR3. The data stem from a study of graft-versus-host responses after intestinal transplantation. General observations from the study: Investigators detected GvH clones in recipient marrow, with some emerging earlier in ileum or blood. High graft-versus-host to host-versus-graft T cell clonal ratios marked allografts of patients with graft-donor macrochimerism.

The repertoire was sequenced with immunoSEQ multiplex PCR; TCRdb's copy has only in-frame clones and lacks some. The top ten clones hold more than 0.8% of a sample with under 95,000 clones, roughly 80% of them seen once. Sequences were derived from unstimulated CD4+ T cells sorted from spleen or lymph node cells, sampled before intestinal transplant. This TCR derives from a human donor who received an intestinal transplant. V gene TRBV28 combines with J gene TRBJ1-4; D call uncertain. CDR3 region: CASSSPRPWTNEKLFF. As DNA, the CDR3 is TGTGCCAGCAGTTCCCCGAGGCCATGGACTAATGAAAAACTGTTTTTT. Drawing the rest from reference TRBV28 and TRBJ1-4, the complete variable domain is DVKVTQSSRYLVKRTGEKVFLECVQDMDHENMFWYRQDPGLGLRLIYFSYDVKMKEKGDIPEGYSVSREKKERFSLILESASTNQTSMYLCASSSPRPWTNEKLFFGSGTQLSVL.